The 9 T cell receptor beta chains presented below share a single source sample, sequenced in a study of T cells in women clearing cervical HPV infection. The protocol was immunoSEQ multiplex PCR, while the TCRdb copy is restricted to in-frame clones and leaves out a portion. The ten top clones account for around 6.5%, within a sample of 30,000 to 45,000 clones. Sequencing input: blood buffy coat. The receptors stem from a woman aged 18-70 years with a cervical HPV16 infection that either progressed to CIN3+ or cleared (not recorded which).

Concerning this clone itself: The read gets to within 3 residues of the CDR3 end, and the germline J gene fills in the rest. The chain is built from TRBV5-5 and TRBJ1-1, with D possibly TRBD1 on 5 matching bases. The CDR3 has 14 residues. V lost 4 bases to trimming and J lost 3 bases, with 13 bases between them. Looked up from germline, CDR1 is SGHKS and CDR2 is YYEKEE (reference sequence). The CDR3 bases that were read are TGTGCCAGCAGCCCTAGGGACTCCTACACTGAA. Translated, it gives CASSPRDSYTE. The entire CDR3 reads CASSPRDSYTEAFF.

The chain's CDR3 is CASRQPQAGDGSYGQYF. The covered CDR3 bases are TGTGCCAGCAGGCAGCCCCAAGCGGGCGACGGATCCTATGGT. V and J are TRBV6-2 or TRBV6-3 and TRBJ2-4, with a tentative D call TRBD2 (6 bases). Coverage ceases 3 residues before the CDR3 finishes, and the germline J gene fills in the end. This CDR3 comprises 17 residues. CDR1 is MNHEY and CDR2 is SVGEGT in the germline V gene.

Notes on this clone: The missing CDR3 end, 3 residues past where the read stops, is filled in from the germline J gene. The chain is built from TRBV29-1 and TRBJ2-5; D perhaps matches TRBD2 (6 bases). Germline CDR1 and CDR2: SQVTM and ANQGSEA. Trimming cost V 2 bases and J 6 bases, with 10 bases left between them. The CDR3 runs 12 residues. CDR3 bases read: TGCAGCGTTGAATGGGGGGTACAGACC. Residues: CSVEWGVQT. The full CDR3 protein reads CSVEWGVQTQYF.

The CDR3 is CSAGGGYGYTF. CDR3 DNA (partial): TGCAGTGCCGGGGGGGGTTACGGC. The chain employs TRBV20-1 and TRBJ1-2; tentative D call: TRBD1 (5 bases). The read ends 3 residues shy of where the CDR3 ends; the end is completed using the germline J gene. The V gene's germline CDR1 is DFQATT and CDR2 SNEGSKA (reference sequence). The CDR3 consists of 11 residues.

The CDR3 here is CASSSAGGREQFF. The part of the CDR3 DNA that was read is TGTGCCAGCAGCTCGGCGGGGGGTCGTGAG. The chain joins TRBV11-3 to TRBJ2-1, with 8 bases matching TRBD2. Sequencing ends 3 residues short of the CDR3 end; the germline J gene provides the rest. Germline V gene lookup returns CDR1 SGHNT and CDR2 YENEEA. The CDR3 totals 13 residues. The ends lost 4 bases at V and 9 bases at J; junction bases unmatched: 5.

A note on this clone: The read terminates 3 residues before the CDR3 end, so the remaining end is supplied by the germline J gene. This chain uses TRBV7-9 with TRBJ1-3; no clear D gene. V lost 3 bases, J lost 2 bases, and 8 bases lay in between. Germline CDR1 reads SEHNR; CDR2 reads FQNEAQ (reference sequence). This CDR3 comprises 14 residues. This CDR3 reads CASSFELTGNTIYF. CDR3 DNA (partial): TGTGCCAGCAGCTTCGAGCTTACTGGAAACACC.

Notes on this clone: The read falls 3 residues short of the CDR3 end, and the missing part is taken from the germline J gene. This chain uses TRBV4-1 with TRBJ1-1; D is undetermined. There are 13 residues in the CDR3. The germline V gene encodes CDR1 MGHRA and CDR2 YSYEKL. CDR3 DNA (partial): TGCGCCAGCAGCCAAGATCTAGATCTCCCC. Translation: CASSQDLDLP. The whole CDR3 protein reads CASSQDLDLPAFF.

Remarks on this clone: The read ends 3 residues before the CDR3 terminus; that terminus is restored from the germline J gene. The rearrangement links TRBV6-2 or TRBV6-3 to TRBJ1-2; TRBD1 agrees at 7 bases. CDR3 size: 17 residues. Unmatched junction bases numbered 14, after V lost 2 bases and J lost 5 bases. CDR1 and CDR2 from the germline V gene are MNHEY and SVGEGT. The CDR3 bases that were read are TGTGCCAGCAGTTACGCCTCTTGCGGGACAGCCGAATATGGC. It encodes CASSYASCGTAEYG. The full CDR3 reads CASSYASCGTAEYGYTF.

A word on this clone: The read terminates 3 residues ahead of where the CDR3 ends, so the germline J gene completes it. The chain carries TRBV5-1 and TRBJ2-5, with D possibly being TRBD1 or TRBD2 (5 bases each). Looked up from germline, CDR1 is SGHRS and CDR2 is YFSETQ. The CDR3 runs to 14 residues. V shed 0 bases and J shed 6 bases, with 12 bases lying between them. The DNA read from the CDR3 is TGCGCCAGCAGCTTGGATGAGGGGCGGAAGACC. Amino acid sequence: CASSLDEGRKT. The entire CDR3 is CASSLDEGRKTQYF.